This passage covers 10 T cell receptor beta chains from one sample sequenced in a study of Ad26.COV2.S vaccination and SARS-CoV-2 variants. Clones were sequenced by immunoSEQ multiplex PCR, and TCRdb holds only the in-frame ones, with some missing. The data contain 400,000 to 500,000 clones, 80% to 90% of them singletons. Specified treatment: 15 to 20 received Ad26.COV2.S at low or high dose, single or two shots; roughly 5 received placebo; per-sample allocation not given. Day 63 after the first injection of vaccine or placebo was the sampling time. The sequencing used peripheral blood, collected in a trial of Ad26.COV2.S vaccine versus placebo. The source of these receptors is a person aged 18-65 years who received the Ad26.COV2.S COVID-19 vaccine or a placebo.

This chain uses TRBV5-1 with TRBJ2-5; D not certain. The CDR3 extends over 17 amino acids. The V end lost 0 bases, the J end lost 1 base, and 16 bases lay between the germline ends. Germline V gene data show CDR1 as SGHRS and CDR2 as YFSETQ. Written as DNA, the CDR3 is TGCGCCAGCAGCTTGGGGCCCCCCGGCGTGGGCCAAGAGACCCAGTACTTC. Encoded protein: CASSLGPPGVGQETQYF. The full variable domain, its missing parts supplied by reference TRBV5-1 and TRBJ2-5, is KAGVTQTPRYLIKTRGQQVTLSCSPISGHRSVSWYQQTPGQGLQFLFEYFSETQRNKGNFPGRFSGRQFSNSRSEMNVSTLELGDSALYLCASSLGPPGVGQETQYFGPGTRLLVL.

This clone showed up just once. The chain is built from TRBV27 and TRBJ1-1; D may be TRBD1 (6 bases). The germline CDR1 and CDR2 sequences are MNHEY and SMNVEV (reference sequence). The V and J ends lost 2 bases and 6 bases respectively, with 10 bases between them. The CDR3 consists of 13 residues. CDR3 sequence (DNA): TGTGCCAGCAGTTTAAACGGGGGCTCTGAAGCTTTCTTT. Its protein is CASSLNGGSEAFF.

This chain joins TRBV6-6 and TRBJ2-7; D not certain. Trimming cost V 6 bases and J 7 bases, with 13 bases left between them. The CDR3 consists of 12 residues. Germline CDR1 reads MNHNY; CDR2 reads SVGAGI (reference sequence). The CDR3 protein is CASRNPTGEQYV. CDR3 in DNA: TGTGCCAGCAGAAACCCGACTGGGGAGCAGTACGTC.

The chain couples TRBV7-9 to TRBJ2-7; D is uncertain. CDR1 and CDR2 (germline): SEHNR, FQNEAQ (reference sequence). Trimming shortened V by 1 base and J by 0 bases, and 13 bases separated the two germline ends. The CDR3 extends over 16 amino acids. The DNA for the CDR3 is TGTGCCAGCAGCTTAGTTAGCAGTCAACCCTCCTACGAGCAGTACTTC. Its protein is CASSLVSSQPSYEQYF.

V usage is TRBV5-1 and J usage is TRBJ2-7; 8 bases match TRBD1. Germline-derived CDR1 and CDR2 are SGHRS and YFSETQ. The CDR3 spans 15 residues. Losses at the gene ends were 3 bases for V and 4 bases for J; bases not matched to a gene: 9. CDR3 nucleotide sequence: TGCGCCAGCAGCTCCTTCGGACAGGGTGGTTACGAGCAGTACTTC. Amino acid sequence: CASSSFGQGGYEQYF. Looking up the rest from reference TRBV5-1 and TRBJ2-7 gives the full variable domain: KAGVTQTPRYLIKTRGQQVTLSCSPISGHRSVSWYQQTPGQGLQFLFEYFSETQRNKGNFPGRFSGRQFSNSRSEMNVSTLELGDSALYLCASSSFGQGGYEQYFGPGTRLTVT.

This chain links TRBV3-1 (or the pseudogene TRBV3-2) with TRBJ1-1; 9 nucleotides agree with TRBD1. V was clipped by 4 bases and J by 3 bases; unmatched bases: 3. The germline gives CDR1 LGHDT, CDR2 YNNKEL (reference sequence). CDR3 length: 14 amino acids. CDR3 sequence (DNA): TGTGCCAGCAGCCGGACAGGGGATTACACTGAAGCTTTCTTT. Translating it yields CASSRTGDYTEAFF.

This rearrangement joins TRBV5-1 to TRBJ2-5; a possible D gene is TRBD1 (6 bases). This CDR3 region has 14 residues. Trimming took off 4 bases at V and 5 bases at J, with 15 bases between the two ends. The germline V gene encodes CDR1 SGHRS and CDR2 YFSETQ. This CDR3 is CASSPQGKRETQYF. The CDR3 region has the DNA TGCGCCAGCAGCCCGCAGGGGAAAAGGGAGACCCAGTACTTC. Complete variable domain (other parts from reference TRBV5-1 and TRBJ2-5): KAGVTQTPRYLIKTRGQQVTLSCSPISGHRSVSWYQQTPGQGLQFLFEYFSETQRNKGNFPGRFSGRQFSNSRSEMNVSTLELGDSALYLCASSPQGKRETQYFGPGTRLLVL.

The CDR3 loop is CASSLAQEAGWESADTQYF. The CDR3, as DNA: TGTGCCAGCAGCTTAGCGCAAGAGGCAGGCTGGGAGTCGGCAGATACGCAGTATTTT. The chain employs TRBV7-9 and TRBJ2-3; weak D call: TRBD2 (5 bases). The CDR3 covers 19 residues. Per the germline V gene, CDR1 is SEHNR and CDR2 is FQNEAQ (reference sequence). V dropped 0 bases and J dropped 4 bases, with 23 bases sitting between them.

The chain is built from TRBV7-6 and TRBJ1-2; 8 bases map to TRBD1. There are 15 residues in the CDR3. CDR1 and CDR2 (germline): SGHVS, FNYEAQ. J lost 0 bases, V lost 1 base, and 1 base had no gene match. The CDR3 sequence: CASSLGQGPNYGYTF. Here the CDR3 DNA reads TGTGCCAGCAGCTTAGGACAGGGGCCTAACTATGGCTACACCTTC.

The chain employs TRBV4-1 and TRBJ2-1; 12 bases fit TRBD2. The V gene's germline CDR1 is MGHRA and CDR2 YSYEKL. This CDR3 is built from 17 residues. J was trimmed by 2 bases and V by 7 bases; bases with no gene match: 9. CDR3 nucleotide sequence: TGCGCCAGCATGCGGACTAGCGGGACCAGCACCTACAATGAGCAGTTCTTC. Translated, it gives CASMRTSGTSTYNEQFF.